These 27 T cell receptor beta chains originate from one sample sequenced in a study of blood T cell repertoires in COVID-19. The protocol was immunoSEQ multiplex PCR, while the TCRdb copy is restricted to in-frame clones and leaves out a portion. The sample lists 90,000 or so clones, approximately 85% occurring once. Input material: peripheral blood. Receptor source: a human donor in a cohort sampled during active COVID-19.

This chain joins TRBV4-3 and TRBJ2-2; TRBD2 aligns across 8 bases. J lost 2 bases, V lost 3 bases, and 11 bases had no gene match. The CDR3 contains 18 residues. Germline values: CDR1 LGHNA, CDR2 YSLEER. The CDR3 sequence is CASSHKTSARSNTGELFF. The CDR3 coding sequence is TGCGCCAGCAGCCATAAGACTAGCGCGAGATCCAACACCGGGGAGCTGTTTTTT.

This chain links TRBV4-3 with TRBJ2-1, with a tentative D call TRBD2 (6 bases). The CDR3 loop spans 16 amino acids. Looked up from germline, CDR1 is LGHNA and CDR2 is YSLEER. V lost 3 bases and J 0 bases, leaving 12 bases between the germline ends. CDR3 nucleotide sequence: TGCGCCAGCAGCCATCTCTTGACTAGCTCCTACAATGAGCAGTTCTTC. Residues: CASSHLLTSSYNEQFF.

This clone was seen a few times. The rearrangement uses TRBV6-2 or TRBV6-3 and TRBJ2-6, with TRBD1 matching over 9 bases. This CDR3 contains 16 residues. Germline lookup yields CDR1 MNHEY and CDR2 SVGEGT. V was clipped by 5 bases and J by 2 bases; unmatched bases: 4. The CDR3 sequence: CASSRQGGTGANVLTF. CDR3 sequence (DNA): TGTGCCAGCAGTCGACAGGGGGGGACTGGGGCCAACGTCCTGACTTTC.

This clone was detected only once. The CDR3 loop reads CASSPYGTGDTEAFF. Written as DNA, the CDR3 is TGTGCCAGCAGCCCATATGGGACAGGGGACACTGAAGCTTTCTTT. V is TRBV7-2 and J is TRBJ1-1; 10 nucleotides line up with TRBD1. Germline loops: CDR1 SGHTA, CDR2 FQGNSA. V lost 5 bases, J lost 3 bases, and 6 bases stayed unmatched. The length of the CDR3 is 15 residues. Using reference TRBV7-2 and TRBJ1-1 for the parts outside the CDR3, the full variable domain is GAGVSQSPSNKVTEKGKDVELRCDPISGHTALYWYRQSLGQGLEFLIYFQGNSAPDKSGLPSDRFSAERTGGSVSTLTIQRTQQEDSAVYLCASSPYGTGDTEAFFGQGTRLTVV.

The chain couples TRBV4-2 to TRBJ2-3, with 16 nucleotides matching TRBD2. Germline values: CDR1 LGHNA, CDR2 YNFKEQ. V gave up 1 base and J gave up 0 bases; unmatched junction bases: 1. The CDR3 has 18 amino acids. Here the CDR3 reads CASSQGGLAGGSTDTQYF. CDR3 in DNA: TGTGCCAGCAGCCAAGGGGGACTAGCGGGAGGGAGCACAGATACGCAGTATTTT.

The chain links TRBV7-3 to TRBJ1-6, with D possibly TRBD1 on 6 matching bases. Germline V gives CDR1 SGHTA, CDR2 FQGTGA. This CDR3 is built from 15 residues. V shed 3 bases and J shed 10 bases, with 16 bases lying between them. In nucleotides, the CDR3 is TGTGCCAGCAGCTTGGTTGGGGGGGCAGGATCACCCCTCCACTTT. Protein sequence: CASSLVGGAGSPLHF.

J is TRBJ1-2 and V is TRBV7-2; the D gene is possibly TRBD1 (6 bases). The CDR3 totals 13 residues. The V and J ends lost 5 bases and 8 bases respectively, with 15 bases between them. Germline CDR1 is SGHTA and CDR2 is FQGNSA. CDR3 DNA: TGTGCCAGCAGCGTGGCGGCAGGGGTCGGCTACACCTTC. Its protein is CASSVAAGVGYTF.

This clone was seen just once. V gene TRBV18 combines with J gene TRBJ2-3; TRBD2 aligns across 11 bases. From germline, CDR1 is KGHSH and CDR2 LQKENI. Germline trimming cut 3 bases from V and 2 bases from J; bases unmatched to any gene: 4. This CDR3 has 16 amino acids. The CDR3 loop is CASSPASGGITDTQYF. The CDR3 region has the DNA TGTGCCAGCTCACCGGCTAGCGGGGGGATCACAGATACGCAGTATTTT.

The chain has TRBV11-1 and TRBJ2-2, with D possibly being TRBD2 (5 bases). There are 13 residues in the CDR3. Germline V gene sequence: CDR1 SGHAT, CDR2 FQDESV (reference sequence). V shed 5 bases and J shed 7 bases, with 11 bases lying between them. CDR3 coding DNA: TGTGCCAGCAGCCTAACTAGAGGCGGGGAGCTGTTTTTT. Protein: CASSLTRGGELFF. Based on the CDR3 plus reference TRBV11-1 and TRBJ2-2, the full variable domain is EAEVAQSPRYKITEKSQAVAFWCDPISGHATLYWYRQILGQGPELLVQFQDESVVDDSQLPKDRFSAERLKGVDSTLKIQPAELGDSAMYLCASSLTRGGELFFGEGSRLTVL.

This clone appeared a few times. V and J are TRBV5-6 and TRBJ1-5, with 8 nucleotides matching TRBD1. CDR1 and CDR2 from the germline V gene are SGHDT and YYEEEE. The CDR3 runs to 16 residues. V lost 1 base and J lost 4; bases outside the gene matches: 7. The chain's CDR3 is CASSLQGARSNQPQHF. As DNA, the CDR3 is TGTGCCAGCAGCTTGCAGGGGGCGCGTAGTAATCAGCCCCAGCATTTT. The full variable domain, rest sourced from reference TRBV5-6 and TRBJ1-5, is DAGVTQSPTHLIKTRGQQVTLRCSPKSGHDTVSWYQQALGQGPQFIFQYYEEEERQRGNFPDRFSGHQFPNYSSELNVNALLLGDSALYLCASSLQGARSNQPQHFGDGTRLSIL.

The gene calls are TRBV6-6 and TRBJ1-6, with D possibly being TRBD1 (5 bases). Germline V lookup: CDR1 MNHNY, CDR2 SVGAGI (reference sequence). This CDR3 contains 14 residues. V gave up 4 bases and J gave up 9 bases, with 13 bases separating them. The CDR3 DNA reads TGTGCCAGCAGTTCGTCAGGGTACCTTTCACCCCTCCACTTT. It is translated as CASSSSGYLSPLHF.

The chain joins TRBV5-1 to TRBJ2-7; 8 bases map to TRBD1. CDR1 and CDR2 (germline): SGHRS, YFSETQ. Trimming removed 5 bases from V and 6 bases from J; junction bases left unmatched: 10. The CDR3 runs to 14 residues. CDR3 sequence: CASRDGQGLGEQYF. The CDR3 DNA sequence: TGCGCCAGCAGGGATGGACAGGGTCTCGGCGAGCAGTACTTC.

This clone was recorded only once. The CDR3 region is CASSSDRVSTEAFF. CDR3 nucleotide sequence: TGTGCCAGCAGCTCGGACAGGGTGAGCACTGAAGCTTTCTTT. The J gene is TRBJ1-1, the V gene TRBV7-3; 8 bases line up with TRBD1. The CDR3 extends over 14 amino acids. Germline values: CDR1 SGHTA, CDR2 FQGTGA. The J segment lost 4 bases and the V segment lost 4 bases, leaving 5 bases of the junction unmatched.

The chain has TRBV6-5 and TRBJ2-7, with 8 bases fitting TRBD1. Germline lookup yields CDR1 MNHEY and CDR2 SVGAGI. V shed 8 bases and J 8 bases; nucleotides not matched to a gene: 17. The CDR3 loop spans 15 amino acids. This CDR3 reads CASVIPPGTGLKQYF. The CDR3 region has the DNA TGTGCCAGCGTCATACCTCCCGGGACAGGTCTAAAGCAGTACTTC.

This rearrangement joins TRBV5-1 to TRBJ1-2; D is unclear. Germline assignment: CDR1 SGHRS and CDR2 YFSETQ. Trimming took off 0 bases at V and 1 base at J, with 10 bases between the two ends. The CDR3 totals 15 residues. The CDR3 loop is CASSLEARYNYGYTF. The CDR3 coding sequence is TGCGCCAGCAGCTTGGAGGCGCGGTATAACTATGGCTACACCTTC.

J is TRBJ2-7 and V is TRBV9; D is possibly TRBD2 (6 bases). The V end lost 0 bases, the J end lost 9 bases, and 19 bases lay between the germline ends. The CDR3 length is 15 residues. Per the germline V gene, CDR1 is SGDLS and CDR2 is YYNGEE. The CDR3 protein is CASSVAARDPSGQYF. The CDR3 DNA reads as TGTGCCAGCAGCGTAGCCGCGCGGGACCCCAGCGGGCAGTACTTC.

The chain recombines TRBV9 with TRBJ2-2; TRBD2 agrees at 11 bases. The V segment lost 0 bases and the J segment 3 bases; nucleotides outside the gene matches: 7. Germline V gene data show CDR1 as SGDLS and CDR2 as YYNGEE. This CDR3 comprises 18 residues. Here the CDR3 DNA reads TGTGCCAGCAGCGTAGAACTAGCGGGGGCCGACTACACCGGGGAGCTGTTTTTT. This encodes CASSVELAGADYTGELFF.

The rearrangement uses TRBV6-5 and TRBJ1-3, with TRBD1 as a possible D gene (6 bases). Per the germline V gene, CDR1 is MNHEY and CDR2 is SVGAGI. This CDR3 has 14 amino acids. Trimming pared 6 bases from V and 4 bases from J, leaving 13 bases between. The CDR3 coding sequence is TGTGCCAGCAGACCGGGGGGGACAGGAAACACCATATATTTT. Its protein is CASRPGGTGNTIYF.

The rearrangement links TRBV5-1 to TRBJ2-7, with TRBD1 matching over 8 bases. CDR1 and CDR2 from the germline V gene are SGHRS and YFSETQ. This CDR3 comprises 12 residues. Trimming at V came to 6 bases and at J to 6 bases, leaving 5 bases not matched to a gene. The CDR3 protein is CASTGQGSEQYF. CDR3 in DNA: TGCGCCAGCACAGGACAGGGCAGCGAGCAGTACTTC.

This clone was counted once. Other DNA sequences of this sample code for an identical CDR3. The genes are TRBV7-2 and TRBJ2-1, with D tentatively TRBD2 (5 bases). This CDR3 is built from 15 residues. The V and J ends lost 0 bases and 0 bases respectively, with 6 bases between them. Germline V gene sequence: CDR1 SGHTA, CDR2 FQGNSA. In DNA form, the CDR3 reads TGTGCCAGCAGCTTAGCTGGGAGCTCCTACAATGAGCAGTTCTTC. It specifies CASSLAGSSYNEQFF.

This clone is a singleton in its sample. The chain is built from TRBV18 and TRBJ2-5, with 9 bases fitting TRBD1. Trimming took 6 bases from V and 4 from J; bases not matched to a gene: 9. This CDR3 is built from 15 residues. Germline values: CDR1 KGHSH, CDR2 LQKENI. CDR3 amino acids: CASSLSGQGIETQYF. The CDR3 DNA sequence: TGTGCCAGCTCCCTGTCGGGACAGGGAATAGAGACCCAGTACTTC.

This chain joins TRBV6-5 and TRBJ2-7; D is perhaps TRBD2 (6 bases). Trimming removed 5 bases at V and 0 bases at J, with 14 bases between. Germline CDR1 is MNHEY and CDR2 is SVGAGI. The CDR3 contains 15 residues. This chain's CDR3 is CASSRDFTSSYEQYF. Here the CDR3 DNA reads TGTGCCAGCAGTCGGGACTTTACGAGCTCCTACGAGCAGTACTTC.

This chain uses TRBV7-9 with TRBJ2-7, with 10 positions matching TRBD1. V trimming: 5 bases; J trimming: 1 base; junction bases outside the gene matches: 5. The length of the CDR3 is 15 residues. Germline CDR1 SEHNR, CDR2 FQNEAQ (reference sequence). CDR3 in DNA: TGTGCCAGCAGCCCGGAGGACAGGGGGTCCTACGAGCAGTACTTC. Translated, it gives CASSPEDRGSYEQYF.

The CDR3 region has the DNA TGTGCCAGCAGTGAAGGGACAGGGACAGATACGCAGTATTTT. Residues: CASSEGTGTDTQYF. V gene TRBV2 combines with J gene TRBJ2-3, with TRBD1 identical over 8 bases. Germline CDR1 and CDR2: SNHLY and FYNNEI. The CDR3 is 14 residues long. The ends lost 1 base at V and 3 bases at J; junction bases unmatched: 0.

This clone was recorded a few times. The genes are TRBV21-1 and TRBJ2-7; TRBD1 was called by the table and not checked on the DNA. TRBV21-1 represents a pseudogene. The CDR3 extends over 12 amino acids. The CDR3 here is CATLTPIYEQYF. In nucleotides, the CDR3 is TGTGCCACCTTGACACCAATCTACGAGCAGTACTTC.

The gene calls are TRBV7-2 and TRBJ2-5, with 14 bases aligning to TRBD2. There are 16 residues in the CDR3. The ends lost 3 bases at V and 5 bases at J; junction bases unmatched: 5. The V gene's germline CDR1 is SGHTA and CDR2 FQGNSA. The CDR3 is CASSLGLAGDFETQYF. CDR3 nucleotides: TGTGCCAGCAGCTTGGGACTAGCGGGAGACTTTGAGACCCAGTACTTC.

The J gene is TRBJ2-5, the V gene TRBV11-2, with TRBD2 identical over 13 bases. CDR3 length equals 16 residues. CDR1 and CDR2 from the germline V gene are SGHAT and FQNNGV. With V trimmed by 5 bases and J by 5 bases, 8 bases remained unmatched. This CDR3 reads CASSATSGRAWETQYF. Here the CDR3 DNA reads TGTGCCAGCAGCGCAACTAGCGGGAGGGCCTGGGAGACCCAGTACTTC. Complete variable domain (other parts from reference TRBV11-2 and TRBJ2-5): EAGVAQSPRYKIIEKRQSVAFWCNPISGHATLYWYQQILGQGPKLLIQFQNNGVVDDSQLPKDRFSAERLKGVDSTLKIQPAKLEDSAVYLCASSATSGRAWETQYFGPGTRLLVL.